The T cell receptor (beta chain) under discussion was sequenced for a study of early T cells in non-severe SARS-CoV-2 infection (dated by TCRdb to about 2021). In the study overall: Bulk RNA from unsorted whole blood was used for TCR sequencing, so alpha and beta chains could not be paired.

This clonotype was recorded many times. Which antigen it targets is not known. Base qualities are not provided; no much larger clone lies one nucleotide away. The library was built by means of 5' RACE. These reads were obtained on a NextSeq 500. To correct for sequencing error and PCR bias, the TCR library protocol tagged individual cDNA molecules with unique molecular identifiers. TCR alpha and beta chains were both sequenced, and the abundances of alpha and beta sequences in each sample were closely correlated with each other. Turning to the authors' computational methods: Decombinator V4 was used to annotate TCR sequences for V gene, J gene and CDR3. Expanded TCRs were defined as changing significantly between any two time points under a Poisson model with p below 0.0001. Abundances of TCRs were expressed as counts per million after normalisation to the total number of TCRs sequenced in each sample. TRAV1-2 paired with TRAJ12, TRAJ20 or TRAJ33 defined MAIT TCRs, while TRAV10 paired with TRAJ18 defined iNKT TCRs. VDJdb, accessed 1 November 2021, was searched for CMV, EBV and SARS-CoV-2 annotated TCRs, with TCRs annotated for multiple antigens excluded. TCRdb reprocessed the public reads (quality trimming at Q25 with fastp, clone calling with MiXCR) and kept in-frame beta chains. Each entry is one CDR3 protein sequence, shown with its most common DNA and genes. The authors' filters were not applied to this entry. This sample comprises roughly 35,000 distinct CDR3 sequences, 5.3% of them detected only once. The ten largest clones take up less than 35% of the sample.

A case-control design nested within a healthcare worker cohort in London, UK, was used, with weekly nasopharyngeal swab PCR tests and blood sampling performed. Between 23 and 31 March 2020, the week of the UK lockdown, healthcare workers were enrolled and then followed up weekly for as long as 16 weeks. Study-level results and caveats: VDJdb matching was skewed toward anti-spike CD8 responses and likely underestimated virus-specific expansions by missing private and CD4 specificities.

The germline ends are 13 bases apart after V is trimmed by 5 bases and J by 3 bases. From its cysteine to its phenylalanine, the CDR3 spans 14 amino acids. Just the 42-base CDR3 DNA is kept, in frame starting at base 1. Reading the germline V gene gives CDR1 SGHDN and CDR2 FVKESK. The receptor comes from an adult who was a healthcare worker with PCR-confirmed SARS-CoV-2 infection or an uninfected control (not recorded which). Sequenced sample: whole blood. This chain is built from TRBV14 and TRBJ1-1, with no D gene named confidently. The CDR3: CASSVSGSDTEAFF. Read as DNA, the sequence is TGTGCCAGCAGCGTGTCAGGATCTGACACTGAAGCTTTCTTT. Reference TRBV14 and TRBJ1-1 genes cover what lies past the CDR3, so the full variable domain is EAGVTQFPSHSVIEKGQTVTLRCDPISGHDNLYWYRRVMGKEIKFLLHFVKESKQDESGMPNNRFLAERTGGTYSTLKVQPAELEDSGVYFCASSVSGSDTEAFFGQGTRLTVV.